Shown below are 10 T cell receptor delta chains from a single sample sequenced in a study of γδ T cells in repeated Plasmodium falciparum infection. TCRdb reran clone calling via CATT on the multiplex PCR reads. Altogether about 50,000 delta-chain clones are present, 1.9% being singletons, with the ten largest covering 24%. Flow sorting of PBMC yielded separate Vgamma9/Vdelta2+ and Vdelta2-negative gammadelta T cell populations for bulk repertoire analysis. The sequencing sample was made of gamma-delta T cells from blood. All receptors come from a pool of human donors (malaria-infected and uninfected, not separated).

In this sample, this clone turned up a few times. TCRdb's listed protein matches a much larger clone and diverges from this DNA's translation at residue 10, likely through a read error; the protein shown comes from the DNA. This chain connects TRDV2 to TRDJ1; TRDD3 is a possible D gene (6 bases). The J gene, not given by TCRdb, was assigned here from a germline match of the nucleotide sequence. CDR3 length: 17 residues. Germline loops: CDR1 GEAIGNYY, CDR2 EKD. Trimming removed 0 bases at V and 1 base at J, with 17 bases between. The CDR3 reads CACDTLPLGNTTDKLIF. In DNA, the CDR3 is TGTGCCTGTGACACCCTCCCGCTGGGGAATACCACCGATAAACTCATCTTT.

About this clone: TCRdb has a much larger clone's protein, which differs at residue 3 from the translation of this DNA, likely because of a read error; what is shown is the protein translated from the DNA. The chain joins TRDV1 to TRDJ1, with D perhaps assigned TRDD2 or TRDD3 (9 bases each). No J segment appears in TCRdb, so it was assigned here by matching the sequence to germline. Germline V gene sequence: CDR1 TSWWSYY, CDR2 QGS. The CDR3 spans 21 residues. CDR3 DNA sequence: TGTGCTCCTGGGCCCTTCCTACGTCCCCGACTGGGGGACCCGTACACCGATAAACTCATCTTT. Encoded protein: CAPGPFLRPRLGDPYTDKLIF.

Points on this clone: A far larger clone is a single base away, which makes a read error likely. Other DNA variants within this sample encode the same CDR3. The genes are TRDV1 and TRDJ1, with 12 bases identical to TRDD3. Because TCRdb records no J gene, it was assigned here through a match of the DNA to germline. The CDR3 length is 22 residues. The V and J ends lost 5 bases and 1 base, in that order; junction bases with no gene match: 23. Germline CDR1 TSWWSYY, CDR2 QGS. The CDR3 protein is CALGKGAYWGILSFSRTDKLIF. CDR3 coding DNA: TGTGCTCTTGGGAAAGGCGCGTACTGGGGGATACTTTCCTTTTCGCGCACCGATAAACTCATCTTT.

CDR3 loop: CALGGNPNHWGDFDKLIF. CDR3 coding DNA: TGTGCTCTTGGGGGCAATCCCAACCACTGGGGAGATTTCGATAAACTCATCTTT. This chain connects TRDV1 to TRDJ1, with 7 bases that match TRDD3. The J gene was not available in TCRdb and was assigned here by matching the DNA to germline segments. The CDR3 totals 18 residues. The junction had 18 bases not matched to a gene; V was cut back by 4 bases and J by 4 bases. The germline CDR1 and CDR2 sequences are TSWWSYY and QGS.

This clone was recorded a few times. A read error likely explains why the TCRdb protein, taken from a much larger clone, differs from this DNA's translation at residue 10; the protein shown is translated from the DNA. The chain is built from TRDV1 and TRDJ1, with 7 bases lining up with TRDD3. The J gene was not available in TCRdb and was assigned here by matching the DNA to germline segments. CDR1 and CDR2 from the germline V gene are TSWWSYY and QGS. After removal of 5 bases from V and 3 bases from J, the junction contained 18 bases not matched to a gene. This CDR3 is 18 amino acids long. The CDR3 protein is CALGTRFPYGGISDKLIF. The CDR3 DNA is TGTGCTCTTGGGACCCGATTCCCGTACGGGGGGATCTCCGATAAACTCATCTTT.

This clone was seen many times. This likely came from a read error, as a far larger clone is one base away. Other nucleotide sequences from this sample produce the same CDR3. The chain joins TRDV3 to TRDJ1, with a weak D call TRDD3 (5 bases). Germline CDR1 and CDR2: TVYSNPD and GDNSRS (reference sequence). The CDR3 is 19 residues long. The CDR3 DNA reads TGTGCGTTCCACCCCTCTCCACCGAACGTACGGGATCGTTTGGGGAAACTCATCTTT. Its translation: CAFHPSPPNVRDRLGKLIF.

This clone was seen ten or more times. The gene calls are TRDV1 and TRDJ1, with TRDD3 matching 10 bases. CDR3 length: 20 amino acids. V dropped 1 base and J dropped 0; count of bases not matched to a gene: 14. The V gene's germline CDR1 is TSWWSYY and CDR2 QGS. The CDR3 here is CALGEPYSYPTGGYTDKLIF. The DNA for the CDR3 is TGTGCTCTTGGGGAACCGTATTCCTACCCGACTGGGGGATACACCGATAAACTCATCTTT.

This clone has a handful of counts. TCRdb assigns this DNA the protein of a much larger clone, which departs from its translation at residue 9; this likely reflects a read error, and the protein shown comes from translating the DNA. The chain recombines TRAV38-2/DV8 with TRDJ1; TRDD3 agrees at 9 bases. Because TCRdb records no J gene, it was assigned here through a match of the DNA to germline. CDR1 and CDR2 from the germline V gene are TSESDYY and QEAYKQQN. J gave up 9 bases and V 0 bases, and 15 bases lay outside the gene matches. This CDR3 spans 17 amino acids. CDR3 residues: CAYRSAGPCWGMDELIF. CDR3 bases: TGTGCTTATAGGAGCGCGGGACCGTGCTGGGGGATGGACGAACTCATCTTT.

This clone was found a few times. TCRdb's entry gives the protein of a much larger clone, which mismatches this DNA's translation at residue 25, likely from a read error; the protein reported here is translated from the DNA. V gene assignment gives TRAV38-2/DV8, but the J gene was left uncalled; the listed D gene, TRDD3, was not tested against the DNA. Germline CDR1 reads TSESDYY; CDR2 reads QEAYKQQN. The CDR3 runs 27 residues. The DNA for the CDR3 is TGTGCTTATAGGAACCCTTCCGTGGTTAGGATCAAAAATTATCACTGGGGGATACGCTTTTACACCGATAAACCCATCTTT. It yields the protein CAYRNPSVVRIKNYHWGIRFYTDKPIF.

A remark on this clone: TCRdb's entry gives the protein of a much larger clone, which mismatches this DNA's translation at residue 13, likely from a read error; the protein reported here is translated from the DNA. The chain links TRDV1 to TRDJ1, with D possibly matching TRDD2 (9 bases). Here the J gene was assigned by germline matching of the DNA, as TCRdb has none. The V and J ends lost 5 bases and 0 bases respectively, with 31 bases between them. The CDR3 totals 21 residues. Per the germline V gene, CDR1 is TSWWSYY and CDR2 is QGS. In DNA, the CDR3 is TGTGCTCTTGGGCCCTTCCTACGTCCCCGACTGGGGGGCCCGTACACCGATAAACTCATCTTT. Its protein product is CALGPFLRPRLGGPYTDKLIF.